These T cell receptor beta chains were read from a single sample in a study of multiple sclerosis patients with progressive multifocal leukoencephalopathy. The repertoire was sequenced with immunoSEQ multiplex PCR; TCRdb's copy has only in-frame clones and lacks some. The top ten hold 0.85% to 1.3% of the sample, which has around 28,000 clones, about 88% seen once. Sequencing used PBMCs. These receptors were obtained from a human donor with multiple sclerosis. CDR3s include the opening cysteine and the closing phenylalanine or tryptophan. The size field is filled for only some rows; it gives once, few, many or a size class.

v_call	clone_size	cdr3_aa
TRBV29-1	NA	CSVGDRGSGTEAFF
TRBV27	NA	CASGPIGYTEAFF
TRBV7-2	NA	CASSPGTSNYGYTF
TRBV7-9	NA	CASSLDTGVKLFF
TRBV7-9	NA	CASSYPTSGEAKNIQYF
TRBV5-6	NA	CASSLVLDTQYF
TRBV7-3	NA	CASSLLRAQGVGDTQYF
TRBV9	NA	CASSISQGAKAFF
TRBV25-1	NA	CASTSGNQPQHF
TRBV2	NA	CARRKITYEQYF
TRBV30	NA	CAWREFSTGPHYGYTF
TRBV6-5	NA	CASSYRPPSSNQPQHF
TRBV28	NA	CASSRTGLNTEAFF
TRBV28	NA	CASKRGTPNEKLFF
TRBV4-1	once	CASSQDVGLTYEQYF
TRBV5-6	NA	CASSQGQGRASPLHF
TRBV18	NA	CASSLGSNYGYTF
TRBV6-5	NA	CASSLYRGRNQPQHF
TRBV6-1	NA	CASSEAQEGHQPQHF
TRBV4-3	NA	CASSQVGGTGELFF
TRBV9	NA	CASSARQGYGYTF
TRBV7-9	NA	CASSPPAENTEAFF
TRBV7-6	NA	CASRPPNGNTIYF
TRBV11-2	NA	CASSLEGRGRWALHF
TRBV5-6	NA	CASSRGTGVLSNQPQHF
TRBV9	NA	CASSDRGAPHQPQHF
TRBV5-1	NA	CASSLEGSSYEQYF
TRBV19	NA	CASSLPGQRGTEAFF
TRBV9	few	CASSSRQGWSGELFF
TRBV30	NA	CAWSVQNGNEQFF
TRBV27	NA	CASSLSGGRGRPGNTIYF
TRBV7-9	NA	CASSSISLEKLFF
TRBV4-3	NA	CASSLRTGGVDEQYF
TRBV14	NA	CASSQGNQGNSPLHF
TRBV6-5	NA	CASSSSGPTGEQYF
TRBV7-8	NA	CASSSPRDPSNQPQHF
TRBV6-1	NA	CASSEWVLSMNTEAFF
TRBV5-6	NA	CASSRGQVERKLFF
TRBV5-1	once	CASSWKGAGEQYF
TRBV11-2	NA	CASSWINPRTNSGNTIYF
TRBV18	NA	CASSPLDRDYGYTF
TRBV7-6	NA	CASSQNVAASYNEQFF
TRBV5-1	NA	CASNPGEFADTQYF
TRBV20-1	NA	CSASYKAEQYF
TRBV2	NA	CASSEESLVNQPQHF
TRBV4-1	NA	CASSLSARYTGELFF
TRBV7-9	NA	CASSSGLTGNTEAFF